The clone carrying this T cell receptor beta chain was detected only a few times. Its antigen remains unknown. These data come from a study of vaccination and CD4 T cells after COVID-19. Turning to the study itself: Collection of post-vaccine samples followed dose two by a median around 72 days, spanning a range of 14 to 241. General observations from the study: Convalescent patients had a median around 87% of reactive clones appearing only post-vaccination. Relatively few convalescent patients and no early post-infection timepoints were analyzed.

From germline, CDR1 is MNHNS and CDR2 SASEGT. The CDR3 loop spans 14 amino acids. After removal of 6 bases from V and 7 bases from J, the junction contained 6 bases not matched to a gene. Treatment indicated: roughly 10-day PBMC culture with coronavirus spike peptide pools or control peptides (ViraFEST assay). ViraFEST grew antigen-specific T cells using peptide pools, then sequenced TCRs. The Oncomine TCR Beta short-read assay was applied to DNA of cultured CD4+ T cells. TCRdb re-called the PCR reads with MiXCR, one entry per CDR3 protein. The table includes about 15,000 distinct CDR3 sequences, around half detected once.

The clonotype was recovered from a human donor who had recovered from COVID-19. Sequenced material: CD4+ T cells from blood, cultured in vitro, taken before SARS-CoV-2 vaccination. The chain carries TRBV6-1 and TRBJ1-2, with TRBD1 matching over 12 bases. The CDR3 DNA follows: TGTGCCAGCAGCCCGGGACAGGGGGCAGGTGGCTACACCTTC. It codes for CASSPGQGAGGYTF.